The 29 T cell receptor beta chains listed next were all sequenced from one sample in a study of early T cells in non-severe SARS-CoV-2 infection. TCRdb re-called the 5' RACE reads through MiXCR, storing one row per CDR3 protein. The top ten clones hold 13% to 15% of a sample with about 33,000 distinct CDR3 sequences, 5% of them seen once. The sample consisted of whole blood. The receptors here all came from an adult who was a healthcare worker with PCR-confirmed SARS-CoV-2 infection or an uninfected control (not recorded which).

The V call is TRBV5-4, the J call TRBJ1-5; D gene ambiguous. Between the trimmed V and J ends, which lost 3 bases and 5 bases, there was a span of 9 bases. The CDR3 is made up of 13 amino acids. CDR1 SGHNT and CDR2 YYREEE come from the germline V gene (reference sequence). CDR3 sequence: CASSSGEDQPQHF. The CDR3 nucleotides read TGTGCCAGCAGCTCGGGTGAAGATCAGCCCCAGCATTTT.

The chain employs TRBV6-5 and TRBJ1-5; D gene uncertain. CDR3 length equals 13 residues. Germline V CDR1 and CDR2: MNHEY, SVGAGI. V lost 8 bases to trimming and J lost 7 bases, with 15 bases between them. The DNA for the CDR3 is TGTGCCAGCGCCCGACAAGAGGGCCAGCCCCAGCATTTT. It codes for CASARQEGQPQHF.

This clonotype was picked up many times. The J gene is TRBJ1-1, the V gene TRBV20-1; the D gene is possibly TRBD1 (6 bases). The germline V gene encodes CDR1 DFQATT and CDR2 SNEGSKA (reference sequence). CDR3 size: 14 residues. Trimming took 3 bases from V and 3 from J, leaving 14 bases between them. The CDR3 coding sequence is TGCAGTGCTAGTGAACCGAGGGGGGACACTGAAGCTTTCTTT. This sequence encodes CSASEPRGDTEAFF.

This clonotype was detected ten times or more. The chain recombines TRBV12-3 or TRBV12-4 with TRBJ1-2, with D tentatively TRBD1 (5 bases). V lost 3 bases and J lost 8, with 10 bases in between. The CDR3 spans 12 residues. CDR3 protein: CASSFPGHGYTF. The CDR3 DNA follows: TGTGCCAGCAGTTTCCCAGGGCACGGCTACACCTTC.

This clonotype rates as medium-sized. The chain couples TRBV5-4 to TRBJ2-7, with 9 nucleotides matching TRBD1. This CDR3 region has 14 residues. Losses at the gene ends were 0 bases for V and 6 bases for J; bases not matched to a gene: 4. Germline CDR1 reads SGHNT; CDR2 reads YYREEE (reference sequence). The CDR3: CASSLDRGLAEQYF. The CDR3 DNA is TGTGCCAGCAGCTTGGACAGGGGGCTGGCCGAGCAGTACTTC.

This clonotype was seen repeatedly, ten times or more. This chain's CDR3 is CASSVATGGGLTENTIYF. The CDR3, as DNA: TGTGCCAGCAGCGTAGCTACAGGGGGCGGCTTAACTGAAAACACCATATATTTT. V usage is TRBV9 and J usage is TRBJ1-3; TRBD1 agrees at 9 bases. Losses at the gene ends were 0 bases for V and 6 bases for J; bases not matched to a gene: 13. In germline, CDR1 is SGDLS, CDR2 YYNGEE. This CDR3 spans 18 amino acids.

This clonotype was found many times. The chain combines TRBV2 with TRBJ1-2, with a weak D call TRBD1 (5 bases). In germline, CDR1 is SNHLY, CDR2 FYNNEI. The CDR3 spans 14 residues. The V end lost 4 bases, the J end lost 6 bases, and 15 bases lay between the germline ends. In nucleotides, the CDR3 is TGTGCCAGCAGTGTTAGGGGTTCTCCTCATGGCTACACCTTC. It is translated as CASSVRGSPHGYTF.

The chain carries TRBV7-2 and TRBJ2-3; TRBD2 agrees at 8 bases. From germline, CDR1 is SGHTA and CDR2 FQGNSA. This CDR3 is 18 amino acids long. Losses at the gene ends were 2 bases for V and 2 bases for J; bases not matched to a gene: 12. The CDR3 here is CASSLMSSGRRFTDTQYF. CDR3 nucleotide sequence: TGTGCCAGCAGCTTAATGTCTAGCGGGCGCAGATTCACAGATACGCAGTATTTT. The full variable domain, rest sourced from reference TRBV7-2 and TRBJ2-3, is GAGVSQSPSNKVTEKGKDVELRCDPISGHTALYWYRQSLGQGLEFLIYFQGNSAPDKSGLPSDRFSAERTGGSVSTLTIQRTQQEDSAVYLCASSLMSSGRRFTDTQYFGPGTRLTVL.

This chain connects TRBV13 to TRBJ2-1, with 8 bases lining up with TRBD2. V shed 5 bases, J shed 9 bases, and the junction held 6 bases outside the gene matches. The CDR3 spans 13 residues. Germline values: CDR1 PRHDT, CDR2 FYEKMQ (reference sequence). Here the CDR3 reads CASSQSGGREQFF. Written as DNA, the CDR3 is TGTGCCAGCAGCCAGAGCGGGGGCCGTGAGCAGTTCTTC. The whole variable domain, filled in from reference TRBV13 and TRBJ2-1, reads AAGVIQSPRHLIKEKRETATLKCYPIPRHDTVYWYQQGPGQDPQFLISFYEKMQSDKGSIPDRFSAQQFSDYHSELNMSSLELGDSALYFCASSQSGGREQFFGPGTRLTVL.

This chain links TRBV14 with TRBJ1-1; D call uncertain. Trimming shortened V by 4 bases and J by 4 bases, and 19 bases separated the two germline ends. This CDR3 has 16 amino acids. The germline V gene encodes CDR1 SGHDN and CDR2 FVKESK. CDR3 sequence reads: CASSPRVGPRFTEAFF. Written as DNA, the CDR3 is TGTGCCAGCAGCCCCCGTGTAGGGCCAAGATTCACTGAAGCTTTCTTT.

This clonotype has a count of ten or more. The chain employs TRBV12-3 or TRBV12-4 and TRBJ2-3; D is undetermined. This CDR3 spans 13 amino acids. V lost 0 bases to trimming and J lost 2 bases, with 3 bases between them. CDR3 bases: TGTGCCAGCAGTTTAGCGCTCACAGATACGCAGTATTTT. It is translated as CASSLALTDTQYF.

Ten or more counts support this clonotype. The chain is built from TRBV28 and TRBJ1-2; D possibly corresponds to TRBD1 (5 bases). V gave up 8 bases and J gave up 1 base, with 14 bases separating them. The CDR3 runs 14 residues. CDR1 and CDR2 from the germline V gene are MDHEN and SYDVKM. In nucleotides, the CDR3 is TGTGCCAGCCGCGGGACCGCTCTTAACTATGGCTACACCTTC. Translating gives CASRGTALNYGYTF.

The rearrangement links TRBV7-9 to TRBJ2-2, with 8 positions matching TRBD1. The CDR3 covers 16 residues. Germline loops: CDR1 SEHNR, CDR2 FQNEAQ (reference sequence). Unmatched junction bases numbered 10, after V lost 5 bases and J lost 5 bases. Here the CDR3 reads CASSTITGGSTGELFF. Written as DNA, the CDR3 is TGTGCCAGCAGCACAATCACAGGGGGATCAACCGGGGAGCTGTTTTTT.

The V and J genes are TRBV4-1 and TRBJ1-2; no clear D. This CDR3 is 15 amino acids long. Germline assignment: CDR1 MGHRA and CDR2 YSYEKL. V gave up 1 base and J gave up 3 bases, with 12 bases separating them. CDR3 DNA sequence: TGCGCCAGCAGCCAAGGCTTGAGTGTTTACTATGGCTACACCTTC. Encoded protein: CASSQGLSVYYGYTF.

This clonotype has at least ten counts. The chain carries TRBV18 and TRBJ1-1, with TRBD1 matching over 8 bases. The CDR3 contains 14 residues. Trimming cost V 3 bases and J 5 bases; bases outside gene matches: 5. Germline V lookup: CDR1 KGHSH, CDR2 LQKENI. This CDR3 is CASSPKGTGTEAFF. Here the CDR3 DNA reads TGTGCCAGCTCACCGAAGGGGACAGGAACTGAAGCTTTCTTT.

In nucleotides, the CDR3 is TGTGCCAGCAGCAAGCGGGGGGATAGCACAGATACGCAGTATTTT. Translated, it gives CASSKRGDSTDTQYF. The V call is TRBV7-2, the J call TRBJ2-3, with 9 positions matching TRBD2. Germline CDR1 and CDR2: SGHTA and FQGNSA. The J segment lost 0 bases and the V segment lost 5 bases, leaving 3 bases of the junction unmatched. The CDR3 is 15 amino acids.

This clonotype was counted ten times or more. The rearrangement links TRBV5-1 to TRBJ1-1; D not resolved. The CDR3 sequence is 13 residues long. In germline, CDR1 is SGHRS, CDR2 YFSETQ. V was trimmed by 5 bases and J by 0 bases, leaving 8 bases between them. The CDR3 protein is CASSSNMNTEAFF. CDR3 nucleotide sequence: TGCGCCAGCAGTTCAAACATGAACACTGAAGCTTTCTTT.

This clonotype was counted many times. The J gene is TRBJ2-6, the V gene TRBV5-1; D remains ambiguous. This CDR3 is built from 14 residues. Germline V gene sequence: CDR1 SGHRS, CDR2 YFSETQ. Trimming removed 5 bases from V and 4 bases from J, with 10 bases in between. This CDR3 reads CASSQSTGANVLTF. CDR3 bases: TGCGCCAGCAGTCAAAGCACCGGGGCCAACGTCCTGACTTTC.

The gene calls are TRBV2 and TRBJ1-6; possible D gene TRBD1, 6 bases. The germline V gene encodes CDR1 SNHLY and CDR2 FYNNEI. V was trimmed by 4 bases and J by 9 bases, leaving 13 bases between them. The CDR3 contains 14 residues. The DNA for the CDR3 is TGTGCCAGCAGTGGACCGGACAGAGCTTCACCCCTCCACTTT. Its protein is CASSGPDRASPLHF.

This clonotype was recorded a few times. The chain employs TRBV7-2 and TRBJ2-1, with a possible D match to TRBD1 (6 bases). This CDR3 comprises 15 residues. V dropped 3 bases and J dropped 6 bases, with 15 bases sitting between them. Germline V gives CDR1 SGHTA, CDR2 FQGNSA. The CDR3 region has the DNA TGTGCCAGCAGCTTCCCAAGGGGGAGAGGCAATGAGCAGTTCTTC. Protein sequence: CASSFPRGRGNEQFF.

This clonotype has at least ten counts. The chain carries TRBV5-1 and TRBJ2-7; D might be TRBD2 (5 bases). This CDR3 has 15 residues. Per germline, CDR1 SGHRS and CDR2 YFSETQ. Trimming removed 0 bases at V and 2 bases at J, with 12 bases between. The CDR3 spells CASSLDGGPPYEQYF. For the CDR3, the DNA is TGCGCCAGCAGCTTGGACGGAGGTCCCCCCTACGAGCAGTACTTC.

There are many counts of this clonotype. DNA of the CDR3: TGCAGCGCTGCGGGGGGCCCAGACCACACAGATACGCAGTATTTT. Amino acids: CSAAGGPDHTDTQYF. The chain combines TRBV29-1 with TRBJ2-3; TRBD2 aligns across 8 bases. In germline, CDR1 is SQVTM, CDR2 ANQGSEA. This CDR3 spans 15 amino acids. After removal of 7 bases from V and 2 bases from J, the junction contained 11 bases not matched to a gene.

This clonotype has ten or more counts. The chain has TRBV12-3 or TRBV12-4 and TRBJ2-1, with D perhaps TRBD1 (7 bases). This CDR3 spans 13 amino acids. Trimming shortened V by 10 bases and J by 2 bases, and 12 bases separated the two germline ends. The CDR3 nucleotides are TGTGCCACGCGGGACAGAACCTACAATGAGCAGTTCTTC. Protein: CATRDRTYNEQFF.

This clonotype was detected many times. J is TRBJ2-1 and V is TRBV28; TRBD1 is a possible D gene (8 bases). This CDR3 comprises 17 residues. Germline assignment: CDR1 MDHEN and CDR2 SYDVKM. The V end lost 5 bases, the J end lost 3 bases, and 20 bases lay between the germline ends. This chain's CDR3 is CASSLRGGTGVYNEQFF. The CDR3 DNA sequence: TGTGCCAGCAGTCTGAGGGGGGGGACAGGAGTCTACAATGAGCAGTTCTTC.

This clonotype was detected many times. The genes are TRBV20-1 and TRBJ2-3; D may correspond to TRBD1 or TRBD2 (6 bases each). The CDR3 contains 15 residues. Trimming took off 5 bases at V and 0 bases at J, with 15 bases between the two ends. CDR1 and CDR2 from the germline V gene are DFQATT and SNEGSKA (reference sequence). The CDR3 spells CSAAKGGFSTDTQYF. The CDR3 region has the DNA TGCAGTGCTGCTAAGGGGGGATTTAGCACAGATACGCAGTATTTT.

This clonotype was picked up many times. The genes are TRBV27 and TRBJ2-3, with D possibly being TRBD2 (5 bases). V was pared by 3 bases and J by 1 base, with 11 bases between. Germline V CDR1 and CDR2: MNHEY, SMNVEV (reference sequence). The CDR3 is 15 amino acids. The CDR3 here is CASSFYLAGTDTQYF. CDR3 coding DNA: TGTGCCAGCAGTTTCTACCTAGCCGGCACAGATACGCAGTATTTT.

This clonotype was seen ten or more times. The V gene is TRBV13, the J gene TRBJ1-1; no clear D. CDR3 size: 12 residues. The V gene lost 4 bases and the J gene lost 5 bases, with 8 bases spanning the gap. In germline, CDR1 is PRHDT, CDR2 FYEKMQ (reference sequence). The DNA for the CDR3 is TGTGCCAGCAGCTACCCCAGTACTGAAGCTTTCTTT. It translates to CASSYPSTEAFF.

This clonotype was observed at least ten times. The gene calls are TRBV7-9 and TRBJ2-1; 8 bases are shared with TRBD2. The length of the CDR3 is 16 residues. Germline V gene lookup returns CDR1 SEHNR and CDR2 FQNEAQ (reference sequence). The trim removed 5 bases at V and 5 bases at J, leaving 11 bases unmatched. Here the CDR3 reads CASSLPAGGLNNEQFF. CDR3 bases: TGTGCCAGCAGCCTACCCGCGGGGGGCCTTAACAATGAGCAGTTCTTC.

This clonotype has only a few counts. V is TRBV11-2 and J is TRBJ2-2, with D perhaps matching TRBD2 (6 bases). In germline, CDR1 is SGHAT, CDR2 FQNNGV. This CDR3 comprises 15 residues. Trimming shortened V by 3 bases and J by 0 bases, and 8 bases separated the two germline ends. The CDR3 region has the DNA TGTGCCAGCAGCTTCGGGGGTACGAACACCGGGGAGCTGTTTTTT. As protein: CASSFGGTNTGELFF.